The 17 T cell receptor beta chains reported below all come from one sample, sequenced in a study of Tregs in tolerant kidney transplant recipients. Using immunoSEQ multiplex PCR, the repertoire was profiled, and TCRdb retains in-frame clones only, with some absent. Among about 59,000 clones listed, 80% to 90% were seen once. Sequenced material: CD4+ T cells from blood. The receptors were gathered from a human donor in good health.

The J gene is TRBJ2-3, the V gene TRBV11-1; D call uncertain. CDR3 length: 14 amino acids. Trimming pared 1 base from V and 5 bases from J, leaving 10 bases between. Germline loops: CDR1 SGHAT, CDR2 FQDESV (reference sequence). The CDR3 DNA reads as TGTGCCAGCAGCTTAGGGGTAGACGAAGATACGCAGTATTTT. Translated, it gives CASSLGVDEDTQYF.

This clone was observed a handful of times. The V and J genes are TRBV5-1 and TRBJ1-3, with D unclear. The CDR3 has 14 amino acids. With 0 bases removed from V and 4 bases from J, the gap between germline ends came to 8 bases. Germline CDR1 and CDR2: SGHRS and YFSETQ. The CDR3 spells CASSLAGVGNTIYF. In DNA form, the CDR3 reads TGCGCCAGCAGCTTGGCTGGGGTCGGAAACACCATATATTTT.

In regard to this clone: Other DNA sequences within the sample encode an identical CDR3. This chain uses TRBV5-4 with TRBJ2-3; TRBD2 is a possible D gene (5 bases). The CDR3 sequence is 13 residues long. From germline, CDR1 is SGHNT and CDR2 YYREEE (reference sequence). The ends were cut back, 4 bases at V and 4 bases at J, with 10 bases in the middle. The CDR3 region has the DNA TGTGCCAGCAGCCTGGCCGGGGCAGATACGCAGTATTTT. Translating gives CASSLAGADTQYF.

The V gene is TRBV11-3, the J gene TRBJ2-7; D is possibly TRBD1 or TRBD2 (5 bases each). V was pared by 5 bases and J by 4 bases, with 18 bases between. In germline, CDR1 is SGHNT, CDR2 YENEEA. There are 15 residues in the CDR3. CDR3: CASSLRDPPNYEQYF. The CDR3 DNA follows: TGTGCCAGCAGCCTCCGGGACCCTCCAAATTACGAGCAGTACTTC. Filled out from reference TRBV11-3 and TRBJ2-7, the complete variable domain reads EAGVVQSPRYKIIEKKQPVAFWCNPISGHNTLYWYLQNLGQGPELLIRYENEEAVDDSQLPKDRFSAERLKGVDSTLKIQPAELGDSAVYLCASSLRDPPNYEQYFGPGTRLTVT.

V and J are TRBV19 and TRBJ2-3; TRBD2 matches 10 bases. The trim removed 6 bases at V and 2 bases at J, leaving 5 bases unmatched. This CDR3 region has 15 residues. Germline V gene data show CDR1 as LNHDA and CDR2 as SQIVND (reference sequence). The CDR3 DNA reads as TGTGCCAGTAGCCAGCGGGGGGGGCCCACAGATACGCAGTATTTT. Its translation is CASSQRGGPTDTQYF.

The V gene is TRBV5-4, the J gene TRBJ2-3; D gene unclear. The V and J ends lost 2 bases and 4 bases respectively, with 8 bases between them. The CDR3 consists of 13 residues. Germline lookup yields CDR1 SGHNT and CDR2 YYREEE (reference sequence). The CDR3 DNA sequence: TGTGCCAGCAGCTTCCCGAGCGCAGATACGCAGTATTTT. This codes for CASSFPSADTQYF.

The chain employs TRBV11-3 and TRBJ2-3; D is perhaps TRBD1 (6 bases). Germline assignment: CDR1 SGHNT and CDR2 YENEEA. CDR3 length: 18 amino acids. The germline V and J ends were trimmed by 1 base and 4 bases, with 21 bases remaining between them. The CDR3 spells CASSLVFQGSDRADTQYF. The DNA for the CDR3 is TGTGCCAGCAGCTTAGTATTTCAGGGGAGTGATCGTGCAGATACGCAGTATTTT.

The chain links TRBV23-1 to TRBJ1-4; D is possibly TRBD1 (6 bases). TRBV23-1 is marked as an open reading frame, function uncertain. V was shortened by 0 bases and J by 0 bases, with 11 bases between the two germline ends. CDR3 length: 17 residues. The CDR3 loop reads CASSQSRGGATNEKLFF. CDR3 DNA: TGCGCCAGCAGTCAATCCAGGGGTGGAGCAACTAATGAAAAACTGTTTTTT.

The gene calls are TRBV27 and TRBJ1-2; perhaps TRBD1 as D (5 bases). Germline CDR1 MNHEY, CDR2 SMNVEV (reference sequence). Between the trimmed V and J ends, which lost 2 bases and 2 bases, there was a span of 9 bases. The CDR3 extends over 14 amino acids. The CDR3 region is CASSLRQPNYGYTF. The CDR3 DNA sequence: TGTGCCAGCAGTTTAAGACAGCCCAACTATGGCTACACCTTC.

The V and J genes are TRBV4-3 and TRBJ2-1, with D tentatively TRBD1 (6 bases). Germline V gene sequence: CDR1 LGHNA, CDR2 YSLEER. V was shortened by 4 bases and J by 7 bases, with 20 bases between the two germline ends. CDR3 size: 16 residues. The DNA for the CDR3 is TGCGCCAGCAGCCTACGGGCCAGGGGATCTGATAATGAGCAGTTCTTC. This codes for CASSLRARGSDNEQFF.

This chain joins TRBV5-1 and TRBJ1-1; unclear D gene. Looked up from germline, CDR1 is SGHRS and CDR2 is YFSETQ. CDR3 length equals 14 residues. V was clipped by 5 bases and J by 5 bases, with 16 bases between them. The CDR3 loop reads CASSPNAGGTEAFF. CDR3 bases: TGCGCCAGCAGTCCTAACGCAGGAGGGACTGAAGCTTTCTTT. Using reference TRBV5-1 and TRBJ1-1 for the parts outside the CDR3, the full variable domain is KAGVTQTPRYLIKTRGQQVTLSCSPISGHRSVSWYQQTPGQGLQFLFEYFSETQRNKGNFPGRFSGRQFSNSRSEMNVSTLELGDSALYLCASSPNAGGTEAFFGQGTRLTVV.

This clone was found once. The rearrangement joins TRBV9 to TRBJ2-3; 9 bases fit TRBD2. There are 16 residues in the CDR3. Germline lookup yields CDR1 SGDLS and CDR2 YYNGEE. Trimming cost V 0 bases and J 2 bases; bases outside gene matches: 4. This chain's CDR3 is CASSVDPSGATDTQYF. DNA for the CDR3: TGTGCCAGCAGCGTAGATCCTAGCGGGGCCACAGATACGCAGTATTTT.

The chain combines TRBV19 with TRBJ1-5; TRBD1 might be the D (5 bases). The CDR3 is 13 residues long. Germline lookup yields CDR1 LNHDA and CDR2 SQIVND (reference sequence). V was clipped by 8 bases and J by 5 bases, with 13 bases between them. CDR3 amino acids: CASDDSEHQPQHF. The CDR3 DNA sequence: TGTGCCAGTGATGACAGCGAACATCAGCCCCAGCATTTT.

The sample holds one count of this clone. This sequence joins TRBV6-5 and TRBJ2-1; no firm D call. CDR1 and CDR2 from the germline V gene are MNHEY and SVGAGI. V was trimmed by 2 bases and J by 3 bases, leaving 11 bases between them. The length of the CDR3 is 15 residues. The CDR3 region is CASSYPGSGYNEQFF. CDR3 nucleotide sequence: TGTGCCAGCAGTTACCCAGGTTCGGGCTACAATGAGCAGTTCTTC.

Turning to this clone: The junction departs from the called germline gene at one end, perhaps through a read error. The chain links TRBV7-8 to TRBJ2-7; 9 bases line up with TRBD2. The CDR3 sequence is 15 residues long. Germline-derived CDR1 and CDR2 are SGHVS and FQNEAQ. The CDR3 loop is CASSPISGRANYNVF. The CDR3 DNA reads TGTGCCAGCAGCCCAATTAGCGGGAGAGCGAATTATAATGTCTTC.

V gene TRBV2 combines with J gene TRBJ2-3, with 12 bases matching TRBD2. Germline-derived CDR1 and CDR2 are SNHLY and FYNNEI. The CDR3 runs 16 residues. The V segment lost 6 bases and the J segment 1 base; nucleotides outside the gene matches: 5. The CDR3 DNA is TGTGCCAGCAGCTCCCTAGCGGGAGGGCGCACAGATACGCAGTATTTT. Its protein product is CASSSLAGGRTDTQYF.

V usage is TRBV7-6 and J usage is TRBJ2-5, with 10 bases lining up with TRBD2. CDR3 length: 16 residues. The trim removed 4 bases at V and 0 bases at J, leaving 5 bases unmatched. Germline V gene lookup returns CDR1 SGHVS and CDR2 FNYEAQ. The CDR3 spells CASSSTSGLYQETQYF. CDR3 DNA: TGTGCCAGCAGCTCGACTAGCGGGTTGTACCAAGAGACCCAGTACTTC. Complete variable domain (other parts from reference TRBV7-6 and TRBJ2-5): GAGVSQSPRYKVTKRGQDVALRCDPISGHVSLYWYRQALGQGPEFLTYFNYEAQQDKSGLPNDRFSAERPEGSISTLTIQRTEQRDSAMYRCASSSTSGLYQETQYFGPGTRLLVL.